The 22 T cell receptor beta chains reported below all come from one sample, sequenced in a study of cytomegalovirus exposure and HLA in healthy donors. Some clones are missing from TCRdb's copy, which holds only in-frame ones; the method was immunoSEQ multiplex PCR. The profile shows approximately 300,000 clones, more than 80% of them singletons. Sequenced input: PBMCs. Source of these receptors: a woman between 18 and 30 years old in good health and CMV-seronegative.

J is TRBJ2-7 and V is TRBV12-5; 7 nucleotides line up with TRBD2. Per germline, CDR1 LGHNT and CDR2 FRNRAP. The CDR3 loop spans 17 amino acids. V gave up 4 bases and J gave up 2 bases; unmatched junction bases: 14. The DNA of the CDR3 is TGTGCTAGTGGTTCGTCTCGCCTGGGAGGGATTCCCTACGAGCAGTACTTC. Its translation: CASGSSRLGGIPYEQYF.

The CDR3, as DNA: TGTGCCAGCAGTCTCCGACTAGCGGGAACTCAAGAGACCCAGTACTTC. Translated, it gives CASSLRLAGTQETQYF. The chain is built from TRBV27 and TRBJ2-5; 11 nucleotides agree with TRBD2. Germline V lookup: CDR1 MNHEY, CDR2 SMNVEV (reference sequence). With V trimmed by 5 bases and J by 2 bases, 7 bases remained unmatched. This CDR3 has 16 residues.

The chain carries TRBV29-1 and TRBJ1-4; TRBD1 matches at 7 bases. V dropped 6 bases and J dropped 0; count of bases not matched to a gene: 4. Germline-derived CDR1 and CDR2 are SQVTM and ANQGSEA. This CDR3 spans 14 amino acids. Here the CDR3 DNA reads TGCAGCGTGAGAGGACAGGCAACTAATGAAAAACTGTTTTTT. Its protein product is CSVRGQATNEKLFF. The full variable domain, completed using reference TRBV29-1 and TRBJ1-4, is SAVISQKPSRDICQRGTSLTIQCQVDSQVTMMFWYRQQPGQSLTLIATANQGSEATYESGFVIDKFPISRPNLTFSTLTVSNMSPEDSSIYLCSVRGQATNEKLFFGSGTQLSVL.

J is TRBJ1-4 and V is TRBV4-3, with 8 bases identical to TRBD1. Germline V gives CDR1 LGHNA, CDR2 YSLEER. J lost 7 bases, V lost 4 bases, and 11 bases had no gene match. There are 16 residues in the CDR3. The CDR3 region has the DNA TGCGCCAGCAGCCCAGGGGGCTTTTCGAGGGGTGAAAAACTGTTTTTT. Protein product: CASSPGGFSRGEKLFF.

The chain is built from TRBV5-1 and TRBJ1-4, with TRBD1 matching 10 bases. The CDR3 is 15 residues long. V was pared by 4 bases and J by 8 bases, with 8 bases of the junction left unmatched. Germline V gene sequence: CDR1 SGHRS, CDR2 YFSETQ. CDR3 DNA: TGCGCCAGCAGCGACCCCGGGACAGGGGAAGAAAAACTGTTTTTT. As protein: CASSDPGTGEEKLFF. Full variable domain (remainder filled in from reference TRBV5-1 and TRBJ1-4): KAGVTQTPRYLIKTRGQQVTLSCSPISGHRSVSWYQQTPGQGLQFLFEYFSETQRNKGNFPGRFSGRQFSNSRSEMNVSTLELGDSALYLCASSDPGTGEEKLFFGSGTQLSVL.

On this clone itself: Since the CDR3 does not end with the conserved phenylalanine or tryptophan, this likely comes from a read error. The DNA is left out, because the CDR3 cannot be placed on it with certainty; the CDR3 is given as TCRdb lists it. The chain carries TRBV28 and TRBJ2-7; the table's D gene call, TRBD1, was not cross checked with the DNA. Germline CDR1 reads MDHEN; CDR2 reads SYDVKM. The CDR3 is 12 amino acids in total, end residues counted. CDR3 protein: CASSSSPGHLFC.

The chain joins TRBV19 to TRBJ2-5; D is unresolved. Germline CDR1 reads LNHDA; CDR2 reads SQIVND (reference sequence). The CDR3 contains 11 residues. V was trimmed by 6 bases and J by 5 bases, leaving 7 bases between them. In nucleotides, the CDR3 is TGTGCCAGTAGCCAGGCCGAGACCCAGTACTTC. Amino acids: CASSQAETQYF.

The rearrangement joins TRBV4-3 to TRBJ2-7; 8 bases line up with TRBD2. The CDR3 length is 12 residues. The germline V gene encodes CDR1 LGHNA and CDR2 YSLEER. V dropped 2 bases and J dropped 6; count of bases not matched to a gene: 0. The CDR3 DNA follows: TGCGCCAGCAGCCAACGGGGGGGCGAGCAGTACTTC. The encoded protein is CASSQRGGEQYF.

The gene calls are TRBV7-2 and TRBJ1-5; 9 bases are shared with TRBD1. CDR3 length: 15 amino acids. Germline CDR1 and CDR2: SGHTA and FQGNSA. The ends lost 1 base at V and 3 bases at J; junction bases unmatched: 1. The CDR3 DNA reads TGTGCCAGCAGCTTAGGGACAGGGGCCAATCAGCCCCAGCATTTT. Amino acid sequence: CASSLGTGANQPQHF.

The V gene is TRBV30, the J gene TRBJ2-5; 9 bases line up with TRBD1. Germline trimming cut 2 bases from V and 4 bases from J; bases unmatched to any gene: 8. Germline CDR1 is GTSNPN and CDR2 is SVGIG (reference sequence). The CDR3 consists of 15 residues. Here the CDR3 DNA reads TGTGCCTGGAGTAGGACAGGGGTACGTGGAGAGACCCAGTACTTC. Translating it yields CAWSRTGVRGETQYF. The full variable domain, completed using reference TRBV30 and TRBJ2-5, is SQTIHQWPATLVQPVGSPLSLECTVEGTSNPNLYWYRQAAGRGLQLLFYSVGIGQISSEVPQNLSASRPQDRQFILSSKKLLLSDSGFYLCAWSRTGVRGETQYFGPGTRLLVL.

The rearrangement uses TRBV6-6 and TRBJ2-7; 8 bases fit TRBD2. With V trimmed by 4 bases and J by 3 bases, 11 bases remained unmatched. This CDR3 contains 16 residues. The V gene's germline CDR1 is MNHNY and CDR2 SVGAGI (reference sequence). CDR3 amino acids: CASSSHRVSGNYEQYF. The CDR3, as DNA: TGTGCCAGCAGTTCACACAGGGTTAGCGGGAACTACGAGCAGTACTTC.

This rearrangement joins TRBV7-5 to TRBJ1-5; the DNA was not compared with TRBD1, the D call given in the table. TRBV7-5 is a documented pseudogene. The CDR3 is 15 amino acids. CDR3 region: CASFSGTEGNKPQHF. The DNA for the CDR3 is TGTGCCAGCTTCTCCGGGACAGAGGGAAATAAGCCCCAGCATTTT.

The chain links TRBV27 to TRBJ2-4; TRBD1 matches 9 bases. CDR3 length: 19 residues. From germline, CDR1 is MNHEY and CDR2 SMNVEV (reference sequence). The V gene end was trimmed by 4 bases and the J gene end by 7 bases; junction bases not matched to a gene: 20. Here the CDR3 reads CASSSTTQGALGRFNIQYF. The DNA of the CDR3 is TGTGCCAGCAGTTCTACCACACAGGGGGCGCTGGGGCGGTTCAACATTCAGTACTTC.

This sequence joins TRBV7-3 and TRBJ2-1, with 9 bases that match TRBD2. CDR3 length: 15 residues. The V segment lost 4 bases and the J segment 4 bases; nucleotides outside the gene matches: 5. CDR1 and CDR2 (germline): SGHTA, FQGTGA. The CDR3 is CASSSREGLYNEQFF. The CDR3 region has the DNA TGTGCCAGCAGCTCGCGGGAGGGACTTTACAATGAGCAGTTCTTC.

The chain has TRBV2 and TRBJ1-5; TRBD1 aligns across 9 bases. The V gene end was trimmed by 7 bases and the J gene end by 6 bases; junction bases not matched to a gene: 10. Germline V gene lookup returns CDR1 SNHLY and CDR2 FYNNEI. The CDR3 consists of 15 residues. CDR3 DNA sequence: TGTGCCAGCACCGAACAGGGGGCAGGGGGTCAGCCCCAGCATTTT. The encoded protein is CASTEQGAGGQPQHF. Full variable domain (rest looked up from reference TRBV2 and TRBJ1-5): EPEVTQTPSHQVTQMGQEVILRCVPISNHLYFYWYRQILGQKVEFLVSFYNNEISEKSEIFDDQFSVERPDGSNFTLKIRSTKLEDSAMYFCASTEQGAGGQPQHFGDGTRLSIL.

This chain links TRBV13 with TRBJ2-2; a possible D gene is TRBD2 (5 bases). The CDR3 contains 16 residues. CDR1 and CDR2 from the germline V gene are PRHDT and FYEKMQ (reference sequence). V was trimmed by 0 bases and J by 7 bases, leaving 15 bases between them. Here the CDR3 DNA reads TGTGCCAGCAGCTTAGGCCCTGGATTCGAGGGCGGGGAGCTGTTTTTT. It translates to CASSLGPGFEGGELFF.

The chain links TRBV5-6 to TRBJ2-3; 13 bases fit TRBD2. Trimming cost V 3 bases and J 6 bases; bases outside gene matches: 13. Looked up from germline, CDR1 is SGHDT and CDR2 is YYEEEE. The CDR3 length is 18 residues. The CDR3 protein is CASSYQLAGGNLKDTQYF. In DNA, the CDR3 is TGTGCCAGCAGCTACCAACTAGCGGGAGGGAACCTCAAGGATACGCAGTATTTT.

The V call is TRBV11-3, the J call TRBJ2-1, with 7 bases identical to TRBD1. The CDR3 has 15 amino acids. CDR1 SGHNT and CDR2 YENEEA come from the germline V gene. The ends lost 5 bases at V and 6 bases at J; junction bases unmatched: 10. The CDR3 bases are TGTGCCAGCAGCCTAGGGGGCCCAGTAGGCAATGAGCAGTTCTTC. This encodes CASSLGGPVGNEQFF.

The genes are TRBV7-8 and TRBJ2-2, with 11 bases aligning to TRBD1. The CDR3 runs 17 residues. J was trimmed by 4 bases and V by 1 base; bases with no gene match: 5. Germline assignment: CDR1 SGHVS and CDR2 FQNEAQ. DNA for the CDR3: TGTGCCAGCAGCTTAGTAGGGGGGACAGGGGGCACCGGGGAGCTGTTTTTT. This gives the protein CASSLVGGTGGTGELFF.

This clone appeared a few times. CDR3 sequence: CASSPTPYRGPGELFF. CDR3 coding DNA: TGCGCCAGCAGCCCCACACCCTACAGGGGTCCCGGGGAGCTGTTTTTT. This chain joins TRBV4-1 and TRBJ2-2, with 7 positions matching TRBD1. Germline CDR1 MGHRA, CDR2 YSYEKL. The CDR3 is 16 amino acids. The junction had 11 bases not matched to a gene; V was cut back by 4 bases and J by 6 bases.

In DNA form, the CDR3 reads TGTGCCAGTAGTATTGGACGGGCCAGGGCCTACAATGAGCAGTTCTTC. Translating it yields CASSIGRARAYNEQFF. The chain carries TRBV19 and TRBJ2-1, with D perhaps TRBD1 (5 bases). This CDR3 has 16 residues. V lost 3 bases, J lost 2 bases, and 14 bases lay in between. Germline values: CDR1 LNHDA, CDR2 SQIVND (reference sequence).

The rearrangement joins TRBV18 to TRBJ2-7; no clear D gene. Germline V gene lookup returns CDR1 KGHSH and CDR2 LQKENI. This CDR3 contains 15 residues. Trimming removed 2 bases from V and 4 bases from J, with 15 bases in between. The CDR3 coding sequence is TGTGCCAGCTCACCAGTTACCCAGGTTACTTACGAGCAGTACTTC. The encoded protein is CASSPVTQVTYEQYF.